One and the same sample provided the 27 T cell receptor beta chains below, sequenced in a study of blood T cell repertoires in COVID-19. Here immunoSEQ multiplex PCR was the method, and the copy in TCRdb shows in-frame clones only, minus some. The sample contains roughly 220,000 clones, 65% to 90% of which appear only once. Sequencing was carried out using PBMCs or T cells enriched from blood (not recorded which). Every receptor here comes from a woman between 40 and 50 years old with acute COVID-19.

V is TRBV11-3 and J is TRBJ1-1, with a weak D call TRBD1 (6 bases). The length of the CDR3 is 12 residues. Germline-derived CDR1 and CDR2 are SGHNT and YENEEA. Trimming stripped 8 bases from V and 6 bases from J, with 13 bases between. The DNA for the CDR3 is TGTGCCAGCCGGACAGCTGGAGCTGAAGCTTTCTTT. Translating gives CASRTAGAEAFF.

The gene calls are TRBV6-6 and TRBJ1-1; 7 bases map to TRBD1. The CDR3 consists of 16 residues. Germline CDR1 and CDR2: MNHNY and SVGAGI (reference sequence). With 5 bases clipped from V and 2 bases from J, the junction kept 11 bases outside the gene matches. The CDR3, as DNA: TGTGCCAGCAGTCCCCGACAGGGAAGAACTAACACTGAAGCTTTCTTT. Its translation is CASSPRQGRTNTEAFF.

The chain employs TRBV28 and TRBJ2-5; TRBD1 might be the D (6 bases). Germline loops: CDR1 MDHEN, CDR2 SYDVKM. Trimming cost V 5 bases and J 4 bases, with 14 bases left between them. The CDR3 is 14 amino acids. CDR3 nucleotides: TGTGCCAGCAGTGCCGACAGGTTTAGAGAGACCCAGTACTTC. This codes for CASSADRFRETQYF.

This chain connects TRBV7-6 to TRBJ2-1, with TRBD2 identical over 12 bases. The CDR3 extends over 17 amino acids. V dropped 5 bases and J dropped 9; count of bases not matched to a gene: 14. Per germline, CDR1 SGHVS and CDR2 FNYEAQ. The CDR3, as DNA: TGTGCCAGCAGCCCTGGACTAGCGGGATTCGGGGTGAGTGAGCAGTTCTTC. Translated: CASSPGLAGFGVSEQFF.

In the case of this clone: In the same sample, other DNA sequences code for this CDR3. This sequence joins TRBV5-4 and TRBJ1-1; the D is unclear. Germline assignment: CDR1 SGHNT and CDR2 YYREEE (reference sequence). The CDR3 has 14 residues. Trimming took 0 bases from V and 1 from J, leaving 7 bases between them. The CDR3 spells CASSLGLQNTEAFF. CDR3 bases: TGTGCCAGCAGCTTGGGGCTTCAGAACACTGAAGCTTTCTTT.

J is TRBJ2-2 and V is TRBV7-3, with a possible D match to TRBD2 (5 bases). The CDR3 is 16 residues long. V gave up 1 base and J gave up 6 bases, with 15 bases separating them. Germline assignment: CDR1 SGHTA and CDR2 FQGTGA. The CDR3: CASSLRTSGSPGELFF. Written as DNA, the CDR3 is TGTGCCAGCAGCTTAAGAACGTCGGGGAGTCCCGGGGAGCTGTTTTTT.

This chain links TRBV15 with TRBJ2-3; 10 nucleotides align to TRBD2. V trimming: 0 bases; J trimming: 6 bases; junction bases outside the gene matches: 21. Germline loops: CDR1 LNHNV, CDR2 YYDKDF (reference sequence). This CDR3 has 21 residues. CDR3 region: CATSREPPRSLTSGTGDTQYF. The CDR3, as DNA: TGTGCCACCAGCAGAGAGCCCCCGCGATCCCTTACTAGCGGGACTGGGGATACGCAGTATTTT.

This chain uses TRBV27 with TRBJ1-5; D may be TRBD1 (5 bases). CDR3 length: 13 amino acids. Germline loops: CDR1 MNHEY, CDR2 SMNVEV (reference sequence). The V end lost 5 bases, the J end lost 4 bases, and 9 bases lay between the germline ends. CDR3 nucleotide sequence: TGTGCCAGCAGTCCTGGGGGGAATCAGCCCCAGCATTTT. It codes for CASSPGGNQPQHF.

This clone has a single count. The rearrangement uses TRBV10-3 and TRBJ1-6; 10 nucleotides match TRBD1. CDR3 length: 17 amino acids. V lost 0 bases to trimming and J lost 6 bases; unmatched junction nucleotides: 5. Germline-derived CDR1 and CDR2 are ENHRY and SYGVKD. CDR3 loop: CAISESTGTGVNSPLHF. The CDR3 region has the DNA TGTGCCATCAGTGAGTCCACCGGGACAGGGGTTAATTCACCCCTCCACTTT.

The V and J genes are TRBV27 and TRBJ2-3; TRBD2 agrees at 8 bases. Germline-derived CDR1 and CDR2 are MNHEY and SMNVEV (reference sequence). Trimming took 6 bases from V and 0 from J; bases not matched to a gene: 20. The CDR3 has 20 amino acids. CDR3 amino acids: CASREMGGVTSGPSTDTQYF. CDR3 bases: TGTGCCAGCAGGGAGATGGGAGGGGTAACTAGCGGCCCCAGCACAGATACGCAGTATTTT.

The CDR3 DNA reads TGTGCCAGCAGTTACTCCGGGACAGGGGATCCCTACGAGCAGTACTTC. It codes for CASSYSGTGDPYEQYF. The V gene is TRBV6-2 or TRBV6-3, the J gene TRBJ2-7; 10 bases agree with TRBD1. V dropped 0 bases and J dropped 2; count of bases not matched to a gene: 4. The CDR3 spans 16 residues. Germline CDR1 and CDR2: MNHEY and SVGEGT.

The J gene is TRBJ2-5, the V gene TRBV28; TRBD2 matches 7 bases. CDR1 MDHEN and CDR2 SYDVKM come from the germline V gene. The CDR3 extends over 16 amino acids. V shed 5 bases and J 0 bases; nucleotides not matched to a gene: 9. In nucleotides, the CDR3 is TGTGCCAGCAGTCCATCAGCGGGGCTGTACCAAGAGACCCAGTACTTC. It is translated as CASSPSAGLYQETQYF. Combining the CDR3 with reference TRBV28 and TRBJ2-5 gives the whole variable domain DVKVTQSSRYLVKRTGEKVFLECVQDMDHENMFWYRQDPGLGLRLIYFSYDVKMKEKGDIPEGYSVSREKKERFSLILESASTNQTSMYLCASSPSAGLYQETQYFGPGTRLLVL.

The chain couples TRBV5-1 to TRBJ2-2, with a tentative D call TRBD1 (5 bases). The CDR3 consists of 14 residues. Germline loops: CDR1 SGHRS, CDR2 YFSETQ. V was cut by 4 bases and J by 5 bases, with 12 bases left in between. The CDR3 nucleotides are TGCGCCAGCAGCACGGTAGGGGAAACCGGGGAGCTGTTTTTT. This sequence encodes CASSTVGETGELFF.

This clone was seen only once. The chain is built from TRBV15 and TRBJ1-1; possible D gene TRBD1, 6 bases. The germline gives CDR1 LNHNV, CDR2 YYDKDF (reference sequence). V was shortened by 8 bases and J by 1 base, with 11 bases between the two germline ends. The CDR3 runs to 13 residues. CDR3 in amino acids: CATVQGPNTEAFF. As DNA, the CDR3 is TGTGCCACCGTACAGGGACCGAACACTGAAGCTTTCTTT.

J is TRBJ1-3 and V is TRBV2; D remains unclear. Deletions cut 0 bases from V and 5 bases from J, with 5 bases between. This CDR3 is 13 amino acids long. Germline V gene sequence: CDR1 SNHLY, CDR2 FYNNEI. This CDR3 reads CASSEAGRNTIYF. The CDR3 coding sequence is TGTGCCAGCAGTGAAGCCGGGAGAAACACCATATATTTT.

The chain links TRBV7-7 to TRBJ2-5; TRBD1 agrees at 12 bases. The J segment lost 7 bases and the V segment lost 5 bases, leaving 5 bases of the junction unmatched. Germline assignment: CDR1 SSHAT and CDR2 FNYEAQ (reference sequence). The CDR3 has 14 amino acids. CDR3 region: CASSGGQGAATQYF. In DNA form, the CDR3 reads TGTGCCAGCAGCGGGGGACAGGGGGCAGCGACCCAGTACTTC.

This chain joins TRBV4-3 and TRBJ1-1; D is unclear. Germline V lookup: CDR1 LGHNA, CDR2 YSLEER. There are 13 residues in the CDR3. Trimming pared 3 bases from V and 4 bases from J, leaving 9 bases between. The chain's CDR3 is CASSHIESTEAFF. CDR3 nucleotide sequence: TGCGCCAGCAGCCACATAGAGAGCACTGAAGCTTTCTTT.

This clone was seen only once. This rearrangement joins TRBV9 to TRBJ2-7, with 7 bases fitting TRBD2. This CDR3 comprises 14 residues. V lost 0 bases to trimming and J lost 1 base; unmatched junction nucleotides: 1. In germline, CDR1 is SGDLS, CDR2 YYNGEE. The CDR3 region has the DNA TGTGCCAGCAGCGTAGAACTAGCGTCCTACGAGCAGTACTTC. Translating it yields CASSVELASYEQYF.

The chain links TRBV9 to TRBJ1-2; D might be TRBD1 (5 bases). Trimming stripped 4 bases from V and 6 bases from J, with 22 bases between. Per germline, CDR1 SGDLS and CDR2 YYNGEE. The CDR3 is 16 residues long. CDR3 region: CASSLRWGGAGDGYTF. The CDR3 DNA reads TGTGCCAGCAGCCTTCGGTGGGGAGGGGCCGGTGATGGCTACACCTTC.

V usage is TRBV28 and J usage is TRBJ1-6; D is undetermined. The germline V gene has CDR1 MDHEN and CDR2 SYDVKM. The CDR3 loop spans 17 amino acids. Deletions cut 5 bases from V and 10 bases from J, with 24 bases between. The CDR3 spells CASSLSPNNPRGSPLHF. CDR3 bases: TGTGCCAGCAGTCTGTCCCCAAACAACCCACGGGGATCACCCCTCCACTTT.

This clone has a single count. V gene TRBV5-6 combines with J gene TRBJ1-2, with 7 nucleotides matching TRBD1. CDR1 SGHDT and CDR2 YYEEEE come from the germline V gene. This CDR3 is built from 14 residues. V trimming: 4 bases; J trimming: 2 bases; junction bases outside the gene matches: 5. The CDR3 loop reads CASSRGQKNYGYTF. The CDR3 region has the DNA TGTGCCAGCAGCCGGGGACAGAAGAACTATGGCTACACCTTC.

V and J are TRBV5-6 and TRBJ2-7; tentatively, D is TRBD2 (6 bases). This CDR3 contains 14 residues. V lost 1 base and J 1 base, leaving 9 bases between the germline ends. CDR1 SGHDT and CDR2 YYEEEE come from the germline V gene. The CDR3 region is CASSLYGSSYEQYF. The CDR3 coding sequence is TGTGCCAGCAGCTTGTACGGGAGTTCCTACGAGCAGTACTTC.

The rearrangement uses TRBV5-1 and TRBJ2-5, with a weak D call TRBD2 (5 bases). V lost 4 bases, J lost 5 bases, and 15 bases lay in between. The CDR3 totals 14 residues. Germline CDR1 is SGHRS and CDR2 is YFSETQ. The CDR3 sequence is CASSLGDSRETQYF. The CDR3 bases are TGCGCCAGCAGCCTCGGGGATAGTCGGGAGACCCAGTACTTC.

There are a few counts of this clone. The V call is TRBV28, the J call TRBJ1-2; D is possibly TRBD1 (5 bases). The CDR3 consists of 15 residues. V was pared by 6 bases and J by 5 bases, with 19 bases between. Germline-derived CDR1 and CDR2 are MDHEN and SYDVKM. CDR3 nucleotides: TGTGCCAGCAGCCCCCTGGTGTCGACAGCTTATGGCTACACCTTC. Translation: CASSPLVSTAYGYTF.

The V gene is TRBV2, the J gene TRBJ1-6; D possibly corresponds to TRBD1 (6 bases). The CDR3 spans 14 residues. The ends were cut back, 6 bases at V and 7 bases at J, with 13 bases in the middle. Per the germline V gene, CDR1 is SNHLY and CDR2 is FYNNEI. The CDR3 coding sequence is TGTGCCAGCAGCCGCACAGGGCAGAATTCACCCCTCCACTTT. Its translation: CASSRTGQNSPLHF.

The rearrangement uses TRBV7-6 and TRBJ2-2, with 13 positions matching TRBD2. The V gene end was trimmed by 3 bases and the J gene end by 6 bases; junction bases not matched to a gene: 4. The CDR3 extends over 16 amino acids. Germline CDR1 SGHVS, CDR2 FNYEAQ. DNA of the CDR3: TGTGCCAGCAGCTTCGCCGGGACTAGCGGGGCCGGGGAGCTGTTTTTT. Encoded protein: CASSFAGTSGAGELFF.

The chain links TRBV30 to TRBJ1-5; D unclear. Between the trimmed V and J ends, which lost 0 bases and 1 base, there was a span of 10 bases. This CDR3 region has 15 residues. CDR1 and CDR2 from the germline V gene are GTSNPN and SVGIG (reference sequence). In nucleotides, the CDR3 is TGTGCCTGGAGTGTGGCCGGGGAGAGCAATCAGCCCCAGCATTTT. Translated, it gives CAWSVAGESNQPQHF.